This entry describes one T cell receptor beta chain. V was pared by 1 base and J by 2 bases, with 1 base of the junction left unmatched. This CDR3 contains 14 residues. In germline, CDR1 is LGHDT, CDR2 YNNKEL (reference sequence). This sample was taken from a study of blood T cell repertoires in COVID-19. Repertoires were generated with immunoSEQ multiplex PCR, while TCRdb's copy carries only in-frame clones and drops some. The sample carries around 64,000 clones, roughly 87% recorded once. This receptor was identified in a man aged 80 or over in a cohort sampled during active COVID-19. The rearrangement uses TRBV3-1 (or the pseudogene TRBV3-2) and TRBJ2-7; TRBD2 aligns across 8 bases. The sequenced sample was peripheral blood. The CDR3 coding sequence is TGTGCCAGCAGCCAAGCGGGAGGGCCCTACGAGCAGTACTTC. Its translation: CASSQAGGPYEQYF.